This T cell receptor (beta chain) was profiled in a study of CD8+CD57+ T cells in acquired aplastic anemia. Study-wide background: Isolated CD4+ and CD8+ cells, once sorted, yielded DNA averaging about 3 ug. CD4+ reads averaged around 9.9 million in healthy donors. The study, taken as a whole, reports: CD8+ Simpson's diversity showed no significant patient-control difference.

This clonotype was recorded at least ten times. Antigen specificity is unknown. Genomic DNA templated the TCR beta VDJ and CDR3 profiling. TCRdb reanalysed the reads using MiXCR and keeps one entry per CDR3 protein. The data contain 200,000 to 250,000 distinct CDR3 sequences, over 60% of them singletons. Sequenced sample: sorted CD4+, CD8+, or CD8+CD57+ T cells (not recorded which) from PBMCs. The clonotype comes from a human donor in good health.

CDR3 nucleotide sequence: TGTGCCAGCAGACCCGGATCCTACGAGCAGTACTTC. It encodes CASRPGSYEQYF. The chain combines TRBV2 with TRBJ2-7, with no clear D. The V end was cut by 6 bases, the J end by 1 base, with 7 bases between. The CDR3 has 12 amino acids. The germline CDR1 and CDR2 sequences are SNHLY and FYNNEI.